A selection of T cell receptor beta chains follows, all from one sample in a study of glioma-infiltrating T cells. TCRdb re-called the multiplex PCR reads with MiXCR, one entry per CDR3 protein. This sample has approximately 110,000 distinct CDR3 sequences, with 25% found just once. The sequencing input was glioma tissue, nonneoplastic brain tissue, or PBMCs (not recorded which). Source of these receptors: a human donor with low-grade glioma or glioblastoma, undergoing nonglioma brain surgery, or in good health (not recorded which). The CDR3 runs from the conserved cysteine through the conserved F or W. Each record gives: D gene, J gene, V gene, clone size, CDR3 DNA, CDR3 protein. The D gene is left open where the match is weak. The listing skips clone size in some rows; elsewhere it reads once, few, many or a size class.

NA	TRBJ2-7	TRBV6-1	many	TGTGCCAGCAGCGGAGGACTTGGCTCCTACGAGCAGTACTTC	CASSGGLGSYEQYF
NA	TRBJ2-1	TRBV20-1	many	TGCAGTGCTAGGGGACTCGATTATGGAAATGAGCAGTTCTTC	CSARGLDYGNEQFF
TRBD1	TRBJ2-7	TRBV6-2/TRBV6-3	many	TGTGCCAGCAGTTACGCCAACAGGGGTACAGACTACGAGCAGTACTTC	CASSYANRGTDYEQYF
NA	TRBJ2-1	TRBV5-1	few	TGCGCCAGCAGCTGGGGACCCGTGGATGAGCAGTTCTTC	CASSWGPVDEQFF
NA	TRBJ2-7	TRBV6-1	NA	TGTGCCAGTTACCCGGACAACTCCTACGAGCAGTACTTC	CASYPDNSYEQYF
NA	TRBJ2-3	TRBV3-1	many	TGTGCCAGCAGTCCTAACGGGGATACGCAGTATTTT	CASSPNGDTQYF
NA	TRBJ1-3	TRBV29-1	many	TGCAGCGTTCAGCGGGGGTCTGGAAACACCATATATTTT	CSVQRGSGNTIYF
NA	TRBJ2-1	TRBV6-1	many	TGTGCCAGCAGCCAAGGGGGGTCCTACAATGAGCAGTTCTTC	CASSQGGSYNEQFF
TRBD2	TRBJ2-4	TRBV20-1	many	TGCAGTGCAGGGATAGCGGGGGTGGACATTCAGTACTTC	CSAGIAGVDIQYF
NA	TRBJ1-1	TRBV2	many	TGTGCCAGAATTCGTCGGAACACTGAAGCTTTCTTT	CARIRRNTEAFF
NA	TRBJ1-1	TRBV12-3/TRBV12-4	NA	TGTGCCAGCAGTTTTGGGGGACGGGTAGGGGAAGCTTTCTTT	CASSFGGRVGEAFF
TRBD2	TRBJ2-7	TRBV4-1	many	TGCGCCAGCAGCCAAGCTCCCCCAGCGGGAACGGTAAACGAGCAGTACTTC	CASSQAPPAGTVNEQYF
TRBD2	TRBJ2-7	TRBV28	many	TGTGCCAGCAGTTCCCAGAGTAGCGGGAACGACGAGCAGTACTTC	CASSSQSSGNDEQYF
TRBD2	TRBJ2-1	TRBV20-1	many	TGCAGTGCGACGGGACTAGCGGGGGGGCCGTCCTACAATGAGCAGTTCTTC	CSATGLAGGPSYNEQFF
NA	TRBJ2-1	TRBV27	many	TGTGCCAGCAGTTTCGGGTTTTTAGCGGAAACCTACAATGAGCAGTTCTTC	CASSFGFLAETYNEQFF
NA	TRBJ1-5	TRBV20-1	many	TGCAGTGCTACGGTTGATAGCAATCAGCCCCAGCATTTT	CSATVDSNQPQHF
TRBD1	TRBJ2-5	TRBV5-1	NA	TGCGCCAGCAGCTCCGGGACAGCACAAGAGACCCAGTACTTC	CASSSGTAQETQYF
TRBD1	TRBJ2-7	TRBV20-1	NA	TGCAGTGATAGGGGGCTCTACGAGCAGTACTTC	CSDRGLYEQYF
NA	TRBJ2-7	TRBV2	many	TGTGCCATCATGGACAGTGGGTACGAGCAGTACTTC	CAIMDSGYEQYF
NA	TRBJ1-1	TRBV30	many	TGTGCCTGGAGTGGGGAATTCGGACTCGCTGAAGCTTTCTTT	CAWSGEFGLAEAFF
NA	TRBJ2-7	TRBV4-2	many	TGTGCCAGCAGCCAGCTTATTAGGGGGGGACAGCCCTCCTACGAGCAGTACTTC	CASSQLIRGGQPSYEQYF
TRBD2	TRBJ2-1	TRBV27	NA	TGTGCCAGCACCCTAGCGGGATCCTACAATGAGCAGTTCTTC	CASTLAGSYNEQFF
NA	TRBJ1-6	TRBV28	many	TGTGCCAGCAGTTTCTCCCCGGTGTTGAGACTGTTCTTT	CASSFSPVLRLFF
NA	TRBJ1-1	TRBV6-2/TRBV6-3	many	TGTGCCAGCAGTTACCCGAGGGCGGTCTTGAACACTGAAGCTTTCTTT	CASSYPRAVLNTEAFF
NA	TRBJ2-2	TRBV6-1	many	TGTGCCAGCACCGTGCGGTGGAACACCGGGGAGCTGTTTTTT	CASTVRWNTGELFF
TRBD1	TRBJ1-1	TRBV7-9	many	TGTGCCGGTATAGCAGGGGGCGTCACTGAAGCTTTCTTT	CAGIAGGVTEAFF
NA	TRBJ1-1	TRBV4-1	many	TGCGCCAGCAGCCAAGAACTGTACACTGAAGCTTTCTTT	CASSQELYTEAFF
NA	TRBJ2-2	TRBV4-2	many	TGTGCCAGCAGACCGACAGAGAACACCGGGGAGCTGTTTTTT	CASRPTENTGELFF
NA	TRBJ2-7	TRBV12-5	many	TGTGCTAGTGGTTCCACAGCGAGCTCCTACGAGCAGTACTTC	CASGSTASSYEQYF
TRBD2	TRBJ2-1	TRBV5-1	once	TGCGCCAGCAACTTGTACCAGCGGGGGTACAATGAGCAGTTCTTC	CASNLYQRGYNEQFF
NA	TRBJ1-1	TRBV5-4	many	TGTGCCAGCAGCTTGGAAAGCGCAGCTAACACTGAAGCTTTCTTT	CASSLESAANTEAFF